The 25 T cell receptor beta chains given below trace back to one sample, sequenced in a study of response to subunit inactivated influenza vaccine. TCRdb re-called the RT-PCR reads with MiXCR, one entry per CDR3 protein. The sample has about 700,000 distinct CDR3 sequences; 14% are singletons. This material consisted of PBMCs from blood, taken around 14 days before vaccination. The receptor source for this set is a man over 45 who received an inactivated influenza vaccine.

The CDR3 DNA reads as TGTGCCAGCAGCTTAGCGGCCAGGGGATTACTTAACTATGGCTACACCTTC. This translates into CASSLAARGLLNYGYTF. The chain joins TRBV7-2 to TRBJ1-2, with D possibly TRBD1 on 6 matching bases. The CDR3 is 17 residues long. CDR1 and CDR2 (germline): SGHTA, FQGNSA. V lost 0 bases, J lost 1 base, and 15 bases lay in between.

This clonotype has only a few counts. The rearrangement links TRBV7-2 to TRBJ2-3; D remains unclear. The CDR3 has 14 amino acids. CDR1 SGHTA and CDR2 FQGNSA come from the germline V gene. V was shortened by 6 bases and J by 2 bases, with 12 bases between the two germline ends. CDR3 DNA: TGTGCCAGCAGACTACAGCTATCCACAGATACGCAGTATTTT. Translating gives CASRLQLSTDTQYF.

This clonotype has only a few counts. The gene calls are TRBV6-5 and TRBJ1-4; D uncertain. The CDR3 sequence is 15 residues long. Germline CDR1 MNHEY, CDR2 SVGAGI. Trimming removed 3 bases from V and 8 bases from J, with 16 bases in between. In DNA form, the CDR3 reads TGTGCCAGCAGTTATCCAGGCCCCGAAGAGGAAAAACTGTTTTTT. Its protein product is CASSYPGPEEEKLFF.

This clonotype came up a few times. The rearrangement links TRBV11-2 to TRBJ2-7; 10 nucleotides align to TRBD1. Germline V CDR1 and CDR2: SGHAT, FQNNGV. The ends lost 5 bases at V and 2 bases at J; junction bases unmatched: 9. This CDR3 has 16 residues. The chain's CDR3 is CASSPDRGLFTYEQYF. Written as DNA, the CDR3 is TGTGCCAGCAGCCCTGACAGGGGGCTGTTTACCTACGAGCAGTACTTC.

This clonotype was seen only a few times. This chain joins TRBV5-6 and TRBJ2-5; 8 nucleotides agree with TRBD1. Germline lookup yields CDR1 SGHDT and CDR2 YYEEEE. V lost 3 bases, J lost 4 bases, and 5 bases stayed unmatched. The length of the CDR3 is 14 residues. The CDR3 reads CASSSLQGGETQYF. The CDR3 nucleotides read TGTGCCAGCAGCTCGCTACAGGGGGGAGAGACCCAGTACTTC.

Ten or more counts support this clonotype. This chain connects TRBV12-3 or TRBV12-4 to TRBJ2-1; TRBD2 matches at 13 bases. Trimming at V came to 10 bases and at J to 6 bases, leaving 6 bases not matched to a gene. The CDR3 is 14 amino acids. This CDR3 is CATSTSGGRNEQFF. The CDR3 DNA follows: TGTGCCACCTCGACTAGCGGGGGGCGCAATGAGCAGTTCTTC.

V and J are TRBV27 and TRBJ2-3; a weak D match, TRBD2 (6 bases). The germline gives CDR1 MNHEY, CDR2 SMNVEV (reference sequence). With 2 bases removed from V and 5 bases from J, the gap between germline ends came to 14 bases. The CDR3 loop spans 15 amino acids. The CDR3 here is CASSLIGSGVDTQYF. In DNA form, the CDR3 reads TGTGCCAGCAGTTTAATCGGGAGCGGAGTAGATACGCAGTATTTT.

The chain couples TRBV24-1 to TRBJ2-2, with D possibly matching TRBD1 (6 bases). The V end lost 2 bases, the J end lost 5 bases, and 20 bases lay between the germline ends. Germline V gives CDR1 KGHDR, CDR2 SFDVKD. The CDR3 totals 18 residues. CDR3 coding DNA: TGTGCCACCAGTGATTCAGATCCGGGTCCTAGGGGGACCGGGGAGCTGTTTTTT. This gives the protein CATSDSDPGPRGTGELFF.

This clonotype was detected a few times. A read error may produce the germline difference seen at one junction end. The chain combines TRBV7-2 with TRBJ1-3; D is ambiguous. The CDR3 contains 14 residues. Germline CDR1 and CDR2: SGHTA and FQGNSA. The CDR3 loop is CASRLEASGNTIYF. CDR3 DNA sequence: TGTGCCAGCAGGTTAGAAGCCTCTGGAAACACCATATATTTT.

The J gene is TRBJ2-5, the V gene TRBV11-2; 8 bases are shared with TRBD2. V was pared by 0 bases and J by 2 bases, with 2 bases of the junction left unmatched. CDR1 is SGHAT, CDR2 FQNNGV, per germline. The CDR3 spans 15 residues. The DNA of the CDR3 is TGTGCCAGCAGCTTAGAGGTAGCGGGGCAAGAGACCCAGTACTTC. Residues: CASSLEVAGQETQYF. Supplemented by reference TRBV11-2 and TRBJ2-5, the full variable domain reads EAGVAQSPRYKIIEKRQSVAFWCNPISGHATLYWYQQILGQGPKLLIQFQNNGVVDDSQLPKDRFSAERLKGVDSTLKIQPAKLEDSAVYLCASSLEVAGQETQYFGPGTRLLVL.

This clonotype was recorded many times. The genes are TRBV10-1 and TRBJ2-3; 9 nucleotides align to TRBD1. The CDR3 spans 14 residues. V lost 6 bases and J lost 1; bases outside the gene matches: 2. CDR1 is WNHNN and CDR2 is SYGVQD in the germline V gene (reference sequence). CDR3 in amino acids: CASRRDRGTDTQYF. The CDR3 bases are TGCGCCAGCAGAAGGGACAGGGGCACAGATACGCAGTATTTT.

The gene calls are TRBV15 and TRBJ2-6; 12 bases line up with TRBD1. V dropped 2 bases and J dropped 0; count of bases not matched to a gene: 11. This CDR3 spans 21 amino acids. Germline CDR1 reads LNHNV; CDR2 reads YYDKDF (reference sequence). The CDR3 DNA reads TGTGCCACCAGCAGATTGGGTCCGGGACAGGGGGCTCACTCTGGGGCCAACGTCCTGACTTTC. Translated, it gives CATSRLGPGQGAHSGANVLTF.

This clonotype was seen at least ten times. V and J are TRBV15 and TRBJ2-7; D may be TRBD2 (5 bases). CDR1 is LNHNV, CDR2 YYDKDF, per germline (reference sequence). V dropped 0 bases and J dropped 1 base, with 16 bases sitting between them. CDR3 length equals 17 residues. The CDR3 is CATSRDRARVVSYEQYF. CDR3 DNA sequence: TGTGCCACCAGCAGAGATCGGGCGAGGGTCGTTTCCTACGAGCAGTACTTC.

This clonotype was counted a few times. This sequence joins TRBV29-1 and TRBJ2-1, with 7 bases identical to TRBD1. Germline loops: CDR1 SQVTM, CDR2 ANQGSEA. J gave up 9 bases and V 4 bases, and 3 bases lay outside the gene matches. The CDR3 consists of 11 residues. CDR3: CSVGQGGEQFF. The CDR3 region has the DNA TGCAGCGTTGGACAGGGCGGTGAGCAGTTCTTC.

This clonotype was counted ten times or more. The chain links TRBV27 to TRBJ1-3; TRBD1 matches 9 bases. This CDR3 is built from 16 residues. The junction had 8 bases not matched to a gene; V was cut back by 1 base and J by 7 bases. Germline-derived CDR1 and CDR2 are MNHEY and SMNVEV (reference sequence). CDR3 in amino acids: CASSLYLRDRVNTIYF. CDR3 nucleotide sequence: TGTGCCAGCAGTTTATATCTCCGGGACAGGGTTAACACCATATATTTT.

This chain connects TRBV7-9 to TRBJ1-5, with TRBD1 matching 7 bases. CDR1 is SEHNR, CDR2 FQNEAQ, per germline (reference sequence). The V and J ends lost 3 bases and 1 base, in that order; junction bases with no gene match: 9. The CDR3 runs 17 residues. CDR3 protein: CASSLKGGGGSNQPQHF. DNA for the CDR3: TGTGCCAGCAGCTTGAAAGGGGGCGGTGGGAGCAATCAGCCCCAGCATTTT.

Written as DNA, the CDR3 is TGTGCCAGCAGCTTAGTCACCGGCAAGGTATACAATGAGCAGTTCTTC. It yields the protein CASSLVTGKVYNEQFF. The gene calls are TRBV7-6 and TRBJ2-1; D gene uncertain. The length of the CDR3 is 16 residues. Trimming cost V 1 base and J 4 bases, with 14 bases left between them. Germline CDR1 and CDR2: SGHVS and FNYEAQ.

The chain has TRBV27 and TRBJ2-1; tentative D call: TRBD2 (5 bases). V was shortened by 5 bases and J by 3 bases, with 20 bases between the two germline ends. This CDR3 comprises 17 residues. Germline lookup yields CDR1 MNHEY and CDR2 SMNVEV (reference sequence). CDR3 in DNA: TGTGCCAGCAGTCTCATAGCTCCGGGATCCAACTACAATGAGCAGTTCTTC. The encoded protein is CASSLIAPGSNYNEQFF.

V and J are TRBV11-2 and TRBJ1-1; D is ambiguous. V shed 1 base and J shed 0 bases, with 21 bases lying between them. This CDR3 spans 19 amino acids. Germline CDR1 and CDR2: SGHAT and FQNNGV. CDR3 sequence (DNA): TGTGCCAGCAGCTTAGTGGGCCTTGTAACATTCCCCCTGAACACTGAAGCTTTCTTT. This encodes CASSLVGLVTFPLNTEAFF.

The chain is built from TRBV6-1 and TRBJ2-1, with a tentative D call TRBD2 (6 bases). CDR1 is MNHNS and CDR2 is SASEGT in the germline V gene. Trimming removed 5 bases from V and 12 bases from J, with 17 bases in between. The CDR3 loop spans 13 amino acids. CDR3 sequence reads: CASSPMSSAGQFF. For the CDR3, the DNA is TGTGCCAGCAGTCCTATGTCTAGCGCAGGGCAGTTCTTC.

The rearrangement joins TRBV11-1 to TRBJ2-7, with D perhaps being TRBD1 or TRBD2 (5 bases each). The CDR3 runs 15 residues. The V gene lost 3 bases and the J gene lost 2 bases, with 14 bases spanning the gap. Germline CDR1 is SGHAT and CDR2 is FQDESV (reference sequence). CDR3: CASSLRDGSTYEQYF. The CDR3 DNA reads as TGTGCCAGCAGCTTGAGGGACGGATCCACCTACGAGCAGTACTTC.

This clonotype has just one count. At one of its ends the junction is not consistent with the germline gene, which may arise from a read error. The chain has TRBV7-8 and TRBJ2-1; D might be TRBD2 (6 bases). Germline CDR1 SGHVS, CDR2 FQNEAQ. This CDR3 contains 15 residues. CDR3 in DNA: TGTGCCAGCAGCCCGCGGGGCCGCGCTTACAATGAGCTGTTCTTC. Its translation is CASSPRGRAYNELFF.

This clonotype showed up just a few times. V usage is TRBV4-2 and J usage is TRBJ2-3; 14 bases agree with TRBD2. CDR3 length: 17 amino acids. The germline V gene has CDR1 LGHNA and CDR2 YNFKEQ. With V trimmed by 4 bases and J by 2 bases, 5 bases remained unmatched. The DNA for the CDR3 is TGTGCCAGCAGCCGCGGGACTAGCGGGGGAATCACAGATACGCAGTATTTT. Protein: CASSRGTSGGITDTQYF.

This clonotype has at least ten counts. The chain uses TRBV6-2 or TRBV6-3 and TRBJ2-1, with 9 nucleotides matching TRBD1. J gave up 3 bases and V 2 bases, and 14 bases lay outside the gene matches. Looked up from germline, CDR1 is MNHEY and CDR2 is SVGEGT. CDR3 length: 19 amino acids. DNA of the CDR3: TGTGCCAGCAGTTACCCTTCCTCGGGACAGGGAGGGGACTACAATGAGCAGTTCTTC. Its protein is CASSYPSSGQGGDYNEQFF.

This clonotype was observed a handful of times. This chain connects TRBV11-3 to TRBJ2-5; D gene ambiguous. This CDR3 comprises 13 residues. Trimming removed 2 bases from V and 3 bases from J, with 7 bases in between. The germline CDR1 and CDR2 sequences are SGHNT and YENEEA. This CDR3 reads CASSLTAKETQYF. CDR3 in DNA: TGTGCCAGCAGCTTAACAGCTAAAGAGACCCAGTACTTC.